Sequencing of this T cell receptor (beta chain) was carried out in a study of ipilimumab plus nivolumab after autologous stem cell transplantation. Study-level background: The DLBCL group included primary refractory and relapsed cases.

Sequenced by immunoSEQ multiplex PCR; TCRdb stores in-frame clones only, minus some. The sample lists 15,000 to 20,000 clones; less than 75% were seen once. By share of the sample, this clone is medium-sized. V lost 3 bases, J lost 6 bases, and 5 bases lay in between. The CDR3 spans 10 residues. The germline CDR1 and CDR2 sequences are DFQATT and SNEGSKA (reference sequence). Ipilimumab, 1 mg/kg, started 14 to 28 days after autologous transplant. Sequenced material: PBMCs, taken in a trial of ipilimumab plus nivolumab as post-transplant consolidation. This TCR came from a male donor with diffuse large B-cell lymphoma. The chain recombines TRBV20-1 with TRBJ1-1, with unresolved D. The CDR3: CSASTAEAFF. Here the CDR3 DNA reads TGCAGTGCTAGTACGGCTGAAGCTTTCTTT.